The subject of this entry is one TCR beta chain. Germline CDR1 and CDR2: SGHRS and YFSETQ. The CDR3 is 15 amino acids. The junction had 4 bases not matched to a gene; V was cut back by 1 base and J by 5 bases. The data are from a study of cytomegalovirus exposure and HLA in healthy donors. PCR amplification relied on 60 Vbeta primers (plus 13 Jbeta primers). Repertoires were generated with immunoSEQ multiplex PCR, while TCRdb's copy carries only in-frame clones and drops some. Here the sample spans about 200,000 clones, roughly 70% being singletons. The specimen was PBMCs. The clonotype comes from a woman aged 30 to 39 in good health and CMV-seronegative. The V gene is TRBV5-1, the J gene TRBJ1-4, with TRBD1 matching 8 bases. CDR3 in DNA: TGCGCCAGCAGCTTGACGGGACAGGTGAATGAAAAACTGTTTTTT. Translated, it gives CASSLTGQVNEKLFF. The complete variable domain, with remaining parts taken from reference TRBV5-1 and TRBJ1-4, reads KAGVTQTPRYLIKTRGQQVTLSCSPISGHRSVSWYQQTPGQGLQFLFEYFSETQRNKGNFPGRFSGRQFSNSRSEMNVSTLELGDSALYLCASSLTGQVNEKLFFGSGTQLSVL.